This TCR beta chain comes out of a study of OX40 agonist ivuxolimab in advanced cancers. This CDR3 contains 13 residues. Germline V gives CDR1 SGHRS, CDR2 YFSETQ. Profiling relied on immunoSEQ multiplex PCR, and the TCRdb table lists in-frame clones only, not all of them. This table has approximately 24,000 clones, around 85% appearing once. V is TRBV5-1 and J is TRBJ2-5; D is uncertain. The better agreement between TRBJ2-7 and the DNA end casts doubt on the J call. The sequence came from an adult with an advanced solid tumor such as melanoma, head and neck, liver or kidney cancer. The starting material was CD4+ or CD8+ T cells sorted from blood, obtained in a trial of the OX40 agonist ivuxolimab. The CDR3 loop reads CASRWETTYEQYF. CDR3 nucleotides: TGCGCCAGCAGGTGGGAAACTACCTACGAGCAGTACTTC.